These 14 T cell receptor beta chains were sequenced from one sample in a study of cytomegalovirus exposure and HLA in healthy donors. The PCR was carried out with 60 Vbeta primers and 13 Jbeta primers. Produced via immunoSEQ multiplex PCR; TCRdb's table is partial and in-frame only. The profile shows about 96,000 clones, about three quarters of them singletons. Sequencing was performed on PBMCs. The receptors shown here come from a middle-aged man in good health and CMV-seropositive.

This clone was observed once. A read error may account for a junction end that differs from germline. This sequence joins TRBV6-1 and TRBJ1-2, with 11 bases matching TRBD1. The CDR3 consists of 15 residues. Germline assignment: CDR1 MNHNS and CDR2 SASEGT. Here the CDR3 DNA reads TGTGCCAGCAGTCAGGGACAGGGGGTAGGCTATGGCTACCCCTTC. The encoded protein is CASSQGQGVGYGYPF.

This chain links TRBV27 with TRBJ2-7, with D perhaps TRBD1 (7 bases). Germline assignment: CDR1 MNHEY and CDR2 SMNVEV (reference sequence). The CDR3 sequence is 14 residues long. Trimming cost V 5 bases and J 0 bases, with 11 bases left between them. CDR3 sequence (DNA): TGTGCCAGCAGTATCAGGGGGGTCTCCTACGAGCAGTACTTC. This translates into CASSIRGVSYEQYF.

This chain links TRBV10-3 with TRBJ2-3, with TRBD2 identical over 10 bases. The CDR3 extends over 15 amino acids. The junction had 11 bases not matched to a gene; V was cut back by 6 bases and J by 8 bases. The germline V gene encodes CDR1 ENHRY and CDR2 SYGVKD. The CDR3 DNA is TGTGCCATCAGCAAAGCGGGGGGGGAGAAAGGTACGCAGTATTTT. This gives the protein CAISKAGGEKGTQYF.

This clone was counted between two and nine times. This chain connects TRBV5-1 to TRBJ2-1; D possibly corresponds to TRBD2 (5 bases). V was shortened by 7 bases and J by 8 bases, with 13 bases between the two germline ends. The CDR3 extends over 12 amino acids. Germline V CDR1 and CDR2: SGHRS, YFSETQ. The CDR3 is CASGRLADEQFF. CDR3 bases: TGCGCCAGCGGCCGTCTAGCTGATGAGCAGTTCTTC.

The CDR3 protein is CASSQETGGYNYGYTF. In nucleotides, the CDR3 is TGCGCCAGCAGCCAAGAAACAGGGGGTTATAACTATGGCTACACCTTC. The chain carries TRBV4-1 and TRBJ1-2; 8 bases align to TRBD1. This CDR3 has 16 amino acids. V gave up 0 bases and J gave up 1 base; unmatched junction bases: 4. CDR1 is MGHRA, CDR2 YSYEKL, per germline.

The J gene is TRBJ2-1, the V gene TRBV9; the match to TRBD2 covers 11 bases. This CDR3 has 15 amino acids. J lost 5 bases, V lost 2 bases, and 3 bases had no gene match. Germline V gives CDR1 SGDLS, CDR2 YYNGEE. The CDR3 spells CASSVGTSGNNEQFF. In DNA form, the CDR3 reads TGTGCCAGCAGCGTCGGGACTAGCGGAAACAATGAGCAGTTCTTC.

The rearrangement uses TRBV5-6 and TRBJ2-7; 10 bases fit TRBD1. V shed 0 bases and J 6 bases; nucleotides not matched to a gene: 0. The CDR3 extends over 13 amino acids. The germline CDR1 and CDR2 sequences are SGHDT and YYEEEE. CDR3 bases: TGTGCCAGCAGCTTGGGGACAGGGGGCGAGCAGTACTTC. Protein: CASSLGTGGEQYF.

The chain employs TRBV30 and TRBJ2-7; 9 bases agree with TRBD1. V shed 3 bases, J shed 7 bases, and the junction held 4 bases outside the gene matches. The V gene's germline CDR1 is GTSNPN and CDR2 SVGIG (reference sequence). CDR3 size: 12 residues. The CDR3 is CAWRGQGREQYF. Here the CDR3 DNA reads TGTGCCTGGAGGGGACAGGGTCGGGAGCAGTACTTC.

The DNA for the CDR3 is TGCGCCAGCAGCCTACAATCCGGGACAGGGGGGTACGGGGAGCTGTTTTTT. This gives the protein CASSLQSGTGGYGELFF. The genes are TRBV5-1 and TRBJ2-2; 11 bases fit TRBD1. Unmatched junction bases numbered 12, after V lost 4 bases and J lost 7 bases. Germline V gene sequence: CDR1 SGHRS, CDR2 YFSETQ. This CDR3 comprises 17 residues.

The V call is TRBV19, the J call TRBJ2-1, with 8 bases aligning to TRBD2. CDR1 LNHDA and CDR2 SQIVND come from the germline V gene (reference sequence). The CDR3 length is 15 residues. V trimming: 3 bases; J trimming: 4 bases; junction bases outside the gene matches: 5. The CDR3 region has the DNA TGTGCCAGTAGTATCAGCGGGGGCCAGTACAATGAGCAGTTCTTC. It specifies CASSISGGQYNEQFF.

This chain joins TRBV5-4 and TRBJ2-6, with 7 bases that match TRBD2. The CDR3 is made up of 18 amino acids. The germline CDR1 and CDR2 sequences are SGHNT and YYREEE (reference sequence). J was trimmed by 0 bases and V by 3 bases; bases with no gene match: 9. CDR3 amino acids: CASSSSTSWGSGANVLTF. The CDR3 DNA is TGTGCCAGCAGCTCCTCGACTAGCTGGGGCTCTGGGGCCAACGTCCTGACTTTC.

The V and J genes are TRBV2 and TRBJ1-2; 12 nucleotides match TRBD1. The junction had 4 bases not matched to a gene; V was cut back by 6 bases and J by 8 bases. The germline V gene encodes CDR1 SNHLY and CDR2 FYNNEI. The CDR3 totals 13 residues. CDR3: CASRGQGAGGYTF. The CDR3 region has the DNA TGTGCCAGCAGGGGACAGGGGGCAGGGGGCTACACCTTC.

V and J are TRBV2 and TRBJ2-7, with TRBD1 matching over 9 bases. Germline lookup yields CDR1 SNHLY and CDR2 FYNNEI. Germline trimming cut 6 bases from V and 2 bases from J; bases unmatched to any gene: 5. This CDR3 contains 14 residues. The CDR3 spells CASRPGQGAYEQYF. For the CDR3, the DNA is TGTGCCAGCAGGCCGGGACAGGGTGCCTACGAGCAGTACTTC.

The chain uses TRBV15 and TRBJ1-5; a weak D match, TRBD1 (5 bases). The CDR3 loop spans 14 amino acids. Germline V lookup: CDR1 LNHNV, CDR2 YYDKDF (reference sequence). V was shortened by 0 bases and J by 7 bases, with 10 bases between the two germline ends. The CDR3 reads CATSRDQGLQPQHF. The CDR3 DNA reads TGTGCCACCAGCAGAGATCAGGGTTTGCAGCCCCAGCATTTT.